Listed below are T cell receptor beta chains from one sample, sequenced in a study of somatic mutations in cytotoxic T cells in rheumatoid arthritis. Generated by immunoSEQ multiplex PCR, the TCRdb table keeps only in-frame clones and is missing some. Of around 29,000 clones detected, approximately 85% appear once; the ten largest clones hold just under 8.5%. Sequenced material: CD8+ T cells sorted from blood. These receptors came from an adult with rheumatoid arthritis. CDR3s include the opening cysteine and the closing phenylalanine or tryptophan. The order of the fields is D gene, V gene, J gene, clone size, CDR3 DNA, CDR3 protein. D genes are given only for firm matches. Part of the rows lack a size; the others show once, few, many or a class for expanded clones.

NA	TRBV11-2	TRBJ2-5	NA	TGTGCCAGCAGCCCCCGCGGGGAGCAAGAGACCCAGTACTTC	CASSPRGEQETQYF
NA	TRBV19	TRBJ1-3	NA	TGTGCCAGCGCAACAGGGACTGGAAACACCATATATTTT	CASATGTGNTIYF
NA	TRBV7-6	TRBJ2-1	NA	TGTGCCAGCAGCTTAGTGCTTAGGGGAGCCGCCGAGCAGTTCTTC	CASSLVLRGAAEQFF
NA	TRBV4-3	TRBJ2-3	once	TGCGCCAGCAGCCAAGCACTCGGGACAGATACGCAGTATTTT	CASSQALGTDTQYF
NA	TRBV11-2	TRBJ1-1	NA	TGTGCCAGCAGCTCCCAGGGCCACACTGAAGCTTTCTTT	CASSSQGHTEAFF
NA	TRBV6-5	TRBJ1-1	few	TGTGCCAGCAGTTGGGCACATGGGGCTGAAGCTTTCTTT	CASSWAHGAEAFF
NA	TRBV11-2	TRBJ2-7	NA	TGTGCCAGCAGCTTATCCCCAGTCGAGCAGTACTTC	CASSLSPVEQYF
NA	TRBV10-3	TRBJ2-5	NA	TGTGCCATCAGTAGGGCAGGGGAGCAAGAGACCCAGTACTTC	CAISRAGEQETQYF
NA	TRBV6-1	TRBJ2-2	few	TGTGCCAGCAGTGACCCTAGAGGGCGGACCGGGGAGCTGTTTTTT	CASSDPRGRTGELFF
NA	TRBV28	TRBJ1-6	NA	TGTGCCAGCAGTTTTCGGTCCGGGTCGTATTCACCCCTCCACTTT	CASSFRSGSYSPLHF
TRBD1	TRBV19	TRBJ1-5	NA	TGTGCCAGTAGTATTAAGGGGGCTGGAGGCTATCAGCCCCAGCATTTT	CASSIKGAGGYQPQHF
NA	TRBV27	TRBJ1-2	NA	TGTGCCTGTAGGGGGGGCGCTGGGCGCTACACCTTC	CACRGGAGRYTF
NA	TRBV6-1	TRBJ1-1	NA	TGTGCCAGCAGTGAGACAGGGAACACTGAAGCTTTCTTT	CASSETGNTEAFF
TRBD1	TRBV25-1	TRBJ1-2	NA	TGTGCCAGCAGTGAGACAGGGCTAAATGGCTACACCTTC	CASSETGLNGYTF
NA	TRBV7-6	TRBJ1-1	NA	TGTGCCAGCAGCTCTACTCCGGGCCCCAGGACTGAAGCTTTCTTT	CASSSTPGPRTEAFF
TRBD1	TRBV19	TRBJ1-5	NA	TGTGCCAGTCAGACAGGGGGCAATCAGCCCCAGCATTTT	CASQTGGNQPQHF
TRBD2	TRBV4-3	TRBJ2-3	few	TGCGCCAGCAGCCAAGACGGGGCGGGGGGAACAGATACGCAGTATTTT	CASSQDGAGGTDTQYF
NA	TRBV28	TRBJ2-7	NA	TGTGCCAGCAGTTTTGGAGCGGGCACGCACTACGAGCAGTACTTC	CASSFGAGTHYEQYF
TRBD1	TRBV5-1	TRBJ1-1	once	TGCGCCAGCAGCTTGACCGAAAGACCGGGACAGGGGGCGTCGGGCACTGAAGCTTTCTTT	CASSLTERPGQGASGTEAFF
NA	TRBV19	TRBJ1-5	NA	TGTGCCAGTAGTATAGCCCACGGAAATAGCAATCAGCCCCAGCATTTT	CASSIAHGNSNQPQHF
NA	TRBV5-5	TRBJ1-6	NA	TGTGCCAGCAGCTTGTGGCCAGGGAATTCACCCCTCCACTTT	CASSLWPGNSPLHF
NA	TRBV4-2	TRBJ1-1	few	TGTGCCAGCAGCCAAACGCTGAACACTGAAGCTTTCTTT	CASSQTLNTEAFF
TRBD1	TRBV6-1	TRBJ1-5	NA	TGTGCCAGCAGTGAGGAGACAGGGGCGATTAATCAGCCCCAGCATTTT	CASSEETGAINQPQHF
TRBD2	TRBV28	TRBJ2-7	once	TGTGCCAGCAGTGCCCGCGGGGGGCCAGACTACGAGCAGTACTTC	CASSARGGPDYEQYF
NA	TRBV1	TRBJ1-3	NA	TGCACCAGCAGCTACCGAAATGGACAGCCCGGAAACACCATATATTTT	CTSSYRNGQPGNTIYF
NA	TRBV6-6	TRBJ2-2	NA	TGTGCCAGCAGCCTTTTTGCCGGGGAGCTGTTTTTT	CASSLFAGELFF
NA	TRBV28	TRBJ1-1	NA	TGTGCCAGCAGTTGGCCTGAAGGTACATACACTGAAGCTTTCTTT	CASSWPEGTYTEAFF
NA	TRBV5-5	TRBJ2-7	NA	TGTGCCAGCAGCTTGAACCCGGACGAGCAGTACTTC	CASSLNPDEQYF
NA	TRBV28	TRBJ1-5	NA	TGTGCCAGCAGTTTTGGGTCCGGGGGGGGTCAGCCCCAGCATTTT	CASSFGSGGGQPQHF
TRBD1	TRBV5-6	TRBJ1-2	few	TGTGCCAGCAGCTTGGTTTCAGGGGGCCATGGCTACACCTTC	CASSLVSGGHGYTF
TRBD2	TRBV27	TRBJ2-3	NA	TGTGCCAGCAGTTTAGCGGGGGGAGATACGCAGTATTTT	CASSLAGGDTQYF
TRBD2	TRBV4-2	TRBJ2-7	once	TGTGCCAGCAGCCCCTGGCCGGATAGCGGGGGATCAAGCTCCTACGAGCAGTACTTC	CASSPWPDSGGSSSYEQYF
TRBD1	TRBV11-3	TRBJ2-7	NA	TGTGCCAGCAGCCCAGAGGCGCAGGGGGCGCTCGAGCAGTACTTC	CASSPEAQGALEQYF